This TCR beta chain is from a study of sequential checkpoint blockade in melanoma. Study context: After both sequences, patients received maintenance nivolumab.

The CDR3 extends over 15 amino acids. Per the germline V gene, CDR1 is SEHNR and CDR2 is FQNEAQ (reference sequence). V was pared by 7 bases and J by 7 bases, with 14 bases of the junction left unmatched. Described treatment: randomized to nivolumab then ipilimumab (arm A) or the reverse (arm B). Patients had received no earlier DNA-damaging chemotherapy. From thawed PBMCs, live CD3+CD8+ cells negative for CD19 and CD56 were sorted. Assay: immunoSEQ multiplex PCR; the TCRdb copy retains only in-frame clones and omits some. The sample yields 15,000 to 20,000 clones, just over 70% seen once. This clone was detected only a few times.

Sequenced material: CD8+ T cells sorted from blood (inferred from file names), taken from a patient given nivolumab and ipilimumab in sequence. This TCR was sampled from a human donor with melanoma. The chain uses TRBV7-9 and TRBJ2-7; 9 nucleotides line up with TRBD1. The CDR3 sequence is CASIADSGQGREQYF. DNA for the CDR3: TGTGCCAGCATCGCAGACTCGGGACAGGGTCGGGAGCAGTACTTC.